This T cell receptor beta chain comes out of a study of T cell clonotyping in hematopoietic cell transplantation. Assay used: immunoSEQ multiplex PCR; TCRdb lists only in-frame clones, some missing. This table has about 7,500 clones, more than 90% appearing once. On this clone: Antigen specificity is unknown.

General study results and limits: CD4 and CD8 repertoire contributions could not be separated without sorting. Few recipient clonotypes overlapped donors; over 95% were de novo at given depth.

The CDR3 runs to 15 residues. V lost 0 bases, J lost 4 bases, and 11 bases lay in between. CDR1 and CDR2 (germline): SGHRS, YFSETQ. The source material was PBMCs, sampled 180 days after allogeneic stem cell transplant. This chain connects TRBV5-1 to TRBJ2-1; maybe TRBD2 (6 bases). This TCR was sampled from a female patient between 50 and 60 years old who had an allogeneic stem cell transplant from an unrelated donor, so the T cells may come from the graft donor. Some clones in this sample may be carry-over from other donors' samples. CDR3 sequence (DNA): TGCGCCAGCAGCTTGGTGGAGGGGATTTACAATGAGCAGTTCTTC. Its translation: CASSLVEGIYNEQFF.